This T cell receptor beta chain was observed in a study of circulating and synovial CD4+ cells in juvenile arthritis. Sequenced by immunoSEQ multiplex PCR; TCRdb stores in-frame clones only, minus some. Of about 30,000 clones listed, just over 90% are singletons. With regard to this clone: Its antigen is undetermined.

There are 15 residues in the CDR3. The V end lost 4 bases, the J end lost 0 bases, and 8 bases lay between the germline ends. Germline V CDR1 and CDR2: SGHRS, YFSETQ. Sequenced samples came from active juvenile idiopathic arthritis patients. General study findings and limits: Bulk blood CD4 samples held at least an order of magnitude more or fewer genomes than CPL. Diversity here was lower than in bulk blood CD4 cells. Circulating pathogenic-like lymphocytes shared a substantially higher fraction of CDR3 sequences with synovium than bulk blood.

The receptor was isolated from a human donor with juvenile idiopathic arthritis. The chain uses TRBV5-1 and TRBJ2-6; possibly TRBD1 for D (6 bases). Sequenced sample: CD4+ T cells from blood. CDR3 residues: CASSQDSSGANVLTF. The CDR3 DNA reads as TGCGCCAGCAGCCAGGACAGCTCTGGGGCCAACGTCCTGACTTTC.